The 32 T cell receptor beta chains reported below all come from one sample, sequenced in a study of early T cells in non-severe SARS-CoV-2 infection. One entry per CDR3 protein results from TCRdb running MiXCR on the 5' RACE reads. The table lists approximately 81,000 distinct CDR3 sequences, about 13% of them singletons. Sample: whole blood. Receptor source: an adult who was a healthcare worker with PCR-confirmed SARS-CoV-2 infection or an uninfected control (not recorded which).

This clonotype turned up a few times. This sequence joins TRBV5-6 and TRBJ2-3, with unresolved D. The CDR3 extends over 13 amino acids. The V gene's germline CDR1 is SGHDT and CDR2 YYEEEE. V lost 0 bases to trimming and J lost 4 bases, with 6 bases between them. In DNA, the CDR3 is TGTGCCAGCAGCTTGGGGGCGGCAGATACGCAGTATTTT. Encoded protein: CASSLGAADTQYF.

The chain joins TRBV6-1 to TRBJ2-7; D is unresolved. The V end lost 8 bases, the J end lost 0 bases, and 14 bases lay between the germline ends. This CDR3 has 14 amino acids. Germline-derived CDR1 and CDR2 are MNHNS and SASEGT. For the CDR3, the DNA is TGTGCCAGCTTCGTGGGTCCGAGCTCCTACGAGCAGTACTTC. It specifies CASFVGPSSYEQYF.

This clonotype appeared a few times. The chain is built from TRBV29-1 and TRBJ2-3; D ambiguous. This CDR3 spans 14 amino acids. Germline lookup yields CDR1 SQVTM and CDR2 ANQGSEA. The CDR3: CSATEILSTDTQYF. The CDR3, as DNA: TGCAGTGCTACAGAGATCCTTAGCACAGATACGCAGTATTTT.

This clonotype appeared many times. The rearrangement joins TRBV5-4 to TRBJ2-7; 10 bases map to TRBD2. The germline V gene encodes CDR1 SGHNT and CDR2 YYREEE (reference sequence). This CDR3 region has 15 residues. The J segment lost 0 bases and the V segment lost 4 bases, leaving 4 bases of the junction unmatched. The CDR3 bases are TGTGCCAGCAGCGCCGCTAGCGGGAGCTCCTACGAGCAGTACTTC. Its translation: CASSAASGSSYEQYF.

This clonotype showed up many times. J is TRBJ1-3 and V is TRBV12-3 or TRBV12-4; a weak D match, TRBD1 (6 bases). This CDR3 is built from 16 residues. V was cut by 5 bases and J by 3 bases, with 17 bases left in between. The CDR3 coding sequence is TGTGCCAGCAGTCCCAGGTCGGGGGGCAATGGAAACACCATATATTTT. As protein: CASSPRSGGNGNTIYF.

J is TRBJ2-3 and V is TRBV10-2; no clear D gene. In germline, CDR1 is WSHSY, CDR2 SAAADI. The CDR3 sequence is 11 residues long. V was trimmed by 6 bases and J by 5 bases, leaving 6 bases between them. The CDR3 is CASSLIDTQYF. The CDR3 DNA follows: TGCGCCAGCAGCTTGATAGATACGCAGTATTTT.

The J gene is TRBJ2-4, the V gene TRBV29-1, with D possibly being TRBD1 (6 bases). Germline CDR1 and CDR2: SQVTM and ANQGSEA. This CDR3 region has 13 residues. Trimming removed 5 bases at V and 7 bases at J, with 15 bases between. The CDR3 here is CSVLTGLNNIQYF. DNA of the CDR3: TGCAGCGTTCTAACAGGGCTGAATAACATTCAGTACTTC.

This clonotype was seen many times. J is TRBJ2-7 and V is TRBV18; 9 bases map to TRBD1. Germline-derived CDR1 and CDR2 are KGHSH and LQKENI. V gave up 4 bases and J gave up 3 bases; unmatched junction bases: 7. The CDR3 has 15 residues. CDR3 loop: CASSRGGQGFYEQYF. CDR3 sequence (DNA): TGTGCCAGCTCACGAGGGGGACAGGGATTCTACGAGCAGTACTTC.

The table lists this clonotype with a few counts. The rearrangement links TRBV21-1 to TRBJ1-6. TRBV21-1 is flagged as a pseudogene. The CDR3 extends over 15 amino acids. CDR3 DNA: TGTGCCAGCAAACTTTACGGCTTACTTAATTCACCCCTCCACTTT. Protein sequence: CASKLYGLLNSPLHF.

Many counts were recorded for this clonotype. The chain joins TRBV7-9 to TRBJ1-1, with D possibly matching TRBD1 (5 bases). CDR1 and CDR2 from the germline V gene are SEHNR and FQNEAQ (reference sequence). Trimming pared 6 bases from V and 1 base from J, leaving 18 bases between. The CDR3 consists of 16 residues. CDR3 nucleotides: TGTGCCAGCAGTAACGGCCAGGGCTGGGGGAACACTGAAGCTTTCTTT. Protein: CASSNGQGWGNTEAFF.

The chain joins TRBV20-1 to TRBJ2-4; 8 bases agree with TRBD1. The CDR3 has 12 residues. V shed 0 bases, J shed 13 bases, and the junction held 5 bases outside the gene matches. Germline V gives CDR1 DFQATT, CDR2 SNEGSKA (reference sequence). CDR3 residues: CSAREWTGPQYF. The CDR3 DNA reads TGCAGTGCTAGAGAGTGGACAGGGCCGCAGTACTTC.

In this sample, this clonotype turned up many times. The chain combines TRBV5-1 with TRBJ2-4, with D possibly being TRBD2 (5 bases). This CDR3 comprises 14 residues. Trimming shortened V by 0 bases and J by 6 bases, and 10 bases separated the two germline ends. CDR1 SGHRS and CDR2 YFSETQ come from the germline V gene. The CDR3 loop is CASSLDPGLNIQYF. The CDR3 nucleotides are TGCGCCAGCAGCTTGGATCCGGGATTAAACATTCAGTACTTC.

This sequence joins TRBV7-9 and TRBJ2-5, with D perhaps matching TRBD2 (5 bases). The CDR3 is made up of 11 amino acids. Per germline, CDR1 SEHNR and CDR2 FQNEAQ (reference sequence). The germline V and J ends were trimmed by 5 bases and 13 bases, with 14 bases remaining between them. The CDR3 sequence is CASSGSGWPYF. The CDR3 DNA sequence: TGTGCCAGCAGCGGGTCGGGGTGGCCGTACTTC.

V gene TRBV28 combines with J gene TRBJ2-7; 7 nucleotides line up with TRBD2. CDR1 and CDR2 (germline): MDHEN, SYDVKM. There are 14 residues in the CDR3. Trimming removed 10 bases from V and 1 base from J; junction bases left unmatched: 10. The CDR3 here is CATRRPSGSYEQYF. CDR3 sequence (DNA): TGTGCCACCCGGCGCCCTAGCGGATCCTACGAGCAGTACTTC. The variable domain in full, completed from reference TRBV28 and TRBJ2-7, reads DVKVTQSSRYLVKRTGEKVFLECVQDMDHENMFWYRQDPGLGLRLIYFSYDVKMKEKGDIPEGYSVSREKKERFSLILESASTNQTSMYLCATRRPSGSYEQYFGPGTRLTVT.

The chain couples TRBV2 to TRBJ2-3, with D perhaps matching TRBD1 or TRBD2 (6 bases each). The CDR3 runs to 14 residues. Germline CDR1 and CDR2: SNHLY and FYNNEI. Trimming pared 1 base from V and 5 bases from J, leaving 10 bases between. CDR3 residues: CASSEEQGGDTQYF. The CDR3 DNA reads as TGTGCCAGCAGTGAAGAACAGGGAGGAGATACGCAGTATTTT.

This clonotype was seen a handful of times. The chain recombines TRBV13 with TRBJ2-7; 9 nucleotides align to TRBD1. The germline gives CDR1 PRHDT, CDR2 FYEKMQ (reference sequence). This CDR3 is 17 amino acids long. V was pared by 3 bases and J by 0 bases, with 9 bases of the junction left unmatched. In DNA, the CDR3 is TGTGCCAGCAGCTTCGGGACAGGGAAAACCTACTCCTACGAGCAGTACTTC. Amino acid sequence: CASSFGTGKTYSYEQYF.

The rearrangement uses TRBV7-8 and TRBJ2-2; D remains ambiguous. V dropped 4 bases and J dropped 0 bases, with 9 bases sitting between them. Germline V CDR1 and CDR2: SGHVS, FQNEAQ. This CDR3 comprises 15 residues. CDR3 loop: CASSSDGANTGELFF. Here the CDR3 DNA reads TGTGCCAGCAGCTCAGACGGAGCGAACACCGGGGAGCTGTTTTTT. Using reference TRBV7-8 and TRBJ2-2 for the parts outside the CDR3, the full variable domain is GAGVSQSPRYKVAKRGQDVALRCDPISGHVSLFWYQQALGQGPEFLTYFQNEAQLDKSGLPSDRFFAERPEGSVSTLKIQRTQQEDSAVYLCASSSDGANTGELFFGEGSRLTVL.

This clonotype was seen many times. The rearrangement joins TRBV18 to TRBJ2-2; 8 positions match TRBD1. CDR1 is KGHSH, CDR2 LQKENI, per germline. The CDR3 covers 17 residues. The J segment lost 9 bases and the V segment lost 0 bases, leaving 12 bases of the junction unmatched. CDR3 residues: CASSPPKQGAGARELFF. As DNA, the CDR3 is TGTGCCAGCTCACCACCGAAGCAGGGGGCCGGAGCCCGGGAGCTGTTTTTT.

This clonotype has at least ten counts. V and J are TRBV5-1 and TRBJ2-3; possibly TRBD2 for D (6 bases). The CDR3 has 16 residues. Deletions cut 0 bases from V and 2 bases from J, with 13 bases between. Per germline, CDR1 SGHRS and CDR2 YFSETQ. The CDR3 DNA sequence: TGCGCCAGCAGCTTGGTGGGGCGGGGCCCCACAGATACGCAGTATTTT. The encoded protein is CASSLVGRGPTDTQYF.

This clonotype was observed a few times. The chain joins TRBV4-1 to TRBJ2-7; 11 bases match TRBD2. Per the germline V gene, CDR1 is MGHRA and CDR2 is YSYEKL. This CDR3 has 17 residues. The J segment lost 3 bases and the V segment lost 2 bases, leaving 9 bases of the junction unmatched. The CDR3 nucleotides read TGCGCCAGCAGCCAATGGCCCTCTAGCGGGGGGTACTACGAGCAGTACTTC. Its translation is CASSQWPSSGGYYEQYF.

This clonotype was counted ten times or more. The rearrangement uses TRBV6-1 and TRBJ2-1; TRBD2 matches at 8 bases. This CDR3 is built from 14 residues. V shed 7 bases and J 7 bases; nucleotides not matched to a gene: 9. Germline V lookup: CDR1 MNHNS, CDR2 SASEGT. DNA for the CDR3: TGTGCCAGCAAGACGGGACTAGTTAAGAATGAGCAGTTCTTC. It specifies CASKTGLVKNEQFF.

V and J are TRBV7-9 and TRBJ2-5; 8 nucleotides match TRBD2. After removal of 5 bases from V and 1 base from J, the junction contained 6 bases not matched to a gene. This CDR3 spans 15 amino acids. Per germline, CDR1 SEHNR and CDR2 FQNEAQ (reference sequence). The CDR3 loop reads CASSRPSGFQETQYF. The CDR3 coding sequence is TGTGCCAGCAGCCGACCTAGCGGGTTCCAAGAGACCCAGTACTTC.

The CDR3 region is CASSAGGGTEAFF. CDR3 in DNA: TGTGCCAGCTCAGCAGGGGGGGGCACTGAAGCTTTCTTT. V usage is TRBV18 and J usage is TRBJ1-1, with TRBD1 identical over 7 bases. Germline-derived CDR1 and CDR2 are KGHSH and LQKENI. The V segment lost 5 bases and the J segment 4 bases; nucleotides outside the gene matches: 4. The CDR3 is made up of 13 amino acids.

This clonotype occurred many times. V usage is TRBV7-8 and J usage is TRBJ2-3, with TRBD2 identical over 10 bases. Germline assignment: CDR1 SGHVS and CDR2 FQNEAQ. V shed 5 bases, J shed 1 base, and the junction held 12 bases outside the gene matches. This CDR3 spans 18 amino acids. The CDR3 sequence: CASSPKSGGAYGTDTQYF. The CDR3 coding sequence is TGTGCCAGCAGCCCCAAGAGCGGGGGGGCTTACGGCACAGATACGCAGTATTTT.

In its sample, this clonotype was seen many times. The rearrangement joins TRBV2 to TRBJ1-4, with D maybe TRBD1 (5 bases). This CDR3 region has 13 residues. The V end was cut by 7 bases, the J end by 10 bases, with 16 bases between. From germline, CDR1 is SNHLY and CDR2 FYNNEI. The CDR3 reads CASTSTSGGKLFF. DNA for the CDR3: TGTGCCAGCACAAGCACGTCTGGGGGAAAACTGTTTTTT.

With regard to this clonotype: A read error may explain this, as a much larger clone is one base away. Without the conserved terminal phenylalanine or tryptophan, this CDR3 likely stems from a read error. V is TRBV20-1 and J is TRBJ1-4, with TRBD1 matching 8 bases. Germline trimming cut 3 bases from V and 5 bases from J; bases unmatched to any gene: 2. This CDR3 spans 13 amino acids. Germline V gene lookup returns CDR1 DFQATT and CDR2 SNEGSKA (reference sequence). The CDR3 bases are TGCAGTGCTAGTCAGGGGGCCAATGAAAAACTGTTTTTA. Residues: CSASQGANEKLFL.

A few counts support this clonotype. CDR3 sequence: CASSLVPPGQPNEQFF. The CDR3 nucleotides read TGTGCCAGCAGTTTAGTGCCCCCGGGACAGCCGAATGAGCAGTTCTTC. The chain is built from TRBV12-3 or TRBV12-4 and TRBJ2-1; TRBD1 agrees at 7 bases. CDR3 length: 16 residues. J was trimmed by 7 bases and V by 1 base; bases with no gene match: 10.

The V gene is TRBV5-6, the J gene TRBJ1-5; no clear D. CDR1 SGHDT and CDR2 YYEEEE come from the germline V gene. The CDR3 is 13 residues long. The V gene lost 3 bases and the J gene lost 2 bases, with 6 bases spanning the gap. The CDR3 DNA follows: TGTGCCAGCAGCTGGGGTGGCAATCAGCCCCAGCATTTT. This encodes CASSWGGNQPQHF.

The table lists this clonotype with many counts. The CDR3 spells CASSLNAGNTEAFF. As DNA, the CDR3 is TGCGCCAGCAGCTTGAATGCAGGGAACACTGAAGCTTTCTTT. The chain links TRBV5-1 to TRBJ1-1; D gene uncertain. Between the trimmed V and J ends, which lost 1 base and 1 base, there was a span of 8 bases. The CDR3 has 14 amino acids. Germline-derived CDR1 and CDR2 are SGHRS and YFSETQ.

This clonotype was observed a few times. The chain carries TRBV9 and TRBJ2-7; no definite D call. Germline CDR1 and CDR2: SGDLS and YYNGEE. V was pared by 2 bases and J by 3 bases, with 9 bases between. This CDR3 region has 13 residues. CDR3 DNA: TGTGCCAGCAGCGTCACACCTGTCTACGAGCAGTACTTC. This sequence encodes CASSVTPVYEQYF.

The rearrangement links TRBV7-9 to TRBJ1-4; no clear D. Germline V gene lookup returns CDR1 SEHNR and CDR2 FQNEAQ (reference sequence). V gave up 0 bases and J gave up 5 bases, with 13 bases separating them. The length of the CDR3 is 16 residues. The CDR3: CASSLATGTANEKLFF. The CDR3 DNA is TGTGCCAGCAGCTTAGCGACCGGAACAGCGAATGAAAAACTGTTTTTT.

This chain joins TRBV14 and TRBJ2-7; D gene uncertain. CDR1 is SGHDN, CDR2 FVKESK, per germline. The germline V and J ends were trimmed by 4 bases and 6 bases, with 13 bases remaining between them. The CDR3 sequence is 13 residues long. CDR3 nucleotides: TGTGCCAGCAGCCGCTTCTCGGCCATCGAGCAGTACTTC. Amino acid sequence: CASSRFSAIEQYF. The complete variable domain, with remaining parts taken from reference TRBV14 and TRBJ2-7, reads EAGVTQFPSHSVIEKGQTVTLRCDPISGHDNLYWYRRVMGKEIKFLLHFVKESKQDESGMPNNRFLAERTGGTYSTLKVQPAELEDSGVYFCASSRFSAIEQYFGPGTRLTVT.